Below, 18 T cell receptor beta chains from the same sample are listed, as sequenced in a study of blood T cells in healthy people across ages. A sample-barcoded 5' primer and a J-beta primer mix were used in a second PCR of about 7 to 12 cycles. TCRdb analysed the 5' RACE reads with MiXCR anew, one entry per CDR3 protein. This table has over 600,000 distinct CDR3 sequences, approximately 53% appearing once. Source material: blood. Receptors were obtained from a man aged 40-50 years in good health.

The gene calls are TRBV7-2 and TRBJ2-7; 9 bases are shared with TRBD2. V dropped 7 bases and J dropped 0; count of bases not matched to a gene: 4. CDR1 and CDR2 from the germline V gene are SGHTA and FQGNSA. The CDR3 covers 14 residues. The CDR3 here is CASTYSGSSYEQYF. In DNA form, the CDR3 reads TGTGCCAGCACCTATAGCGGGAGCTCCTACGAGCAGTACTTC. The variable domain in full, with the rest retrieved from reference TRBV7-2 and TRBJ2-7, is GAGVSQSPSNKVTEKGKDVELRCDPISGHTALYWYRQSLGQGLEFLIYFQGNSAPDKSGLPSDRFSAERTGGSVSTLTIQRTQQEDSAVYLCASTYSGSSYEQYFGPGTRLTVT.

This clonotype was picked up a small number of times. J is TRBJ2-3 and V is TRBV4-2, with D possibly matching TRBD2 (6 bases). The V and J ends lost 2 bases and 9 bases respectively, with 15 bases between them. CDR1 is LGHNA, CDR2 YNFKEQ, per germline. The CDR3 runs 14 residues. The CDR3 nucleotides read TGTGCCAGCAGCCAACTGACTAGTTCGGGCACGCAGTATTTT. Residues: CASSQLTSSGTQYF.

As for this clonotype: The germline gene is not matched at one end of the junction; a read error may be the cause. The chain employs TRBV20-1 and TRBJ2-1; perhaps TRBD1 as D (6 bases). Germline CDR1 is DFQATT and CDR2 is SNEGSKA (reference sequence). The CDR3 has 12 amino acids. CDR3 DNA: TGCAGTGCTGGAGACAGGCTCATTGAGCAGTTCTTC. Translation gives CSAGDRLIEQFF.

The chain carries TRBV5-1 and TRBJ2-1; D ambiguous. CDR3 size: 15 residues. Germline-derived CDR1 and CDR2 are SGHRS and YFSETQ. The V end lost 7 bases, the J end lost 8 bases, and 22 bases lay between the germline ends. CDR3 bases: TGCGCCAGCGTCTCAAGTTCAGTTGACCTACATGAGCAGTTCTTC. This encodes CASVSSSVDLHEQFF.

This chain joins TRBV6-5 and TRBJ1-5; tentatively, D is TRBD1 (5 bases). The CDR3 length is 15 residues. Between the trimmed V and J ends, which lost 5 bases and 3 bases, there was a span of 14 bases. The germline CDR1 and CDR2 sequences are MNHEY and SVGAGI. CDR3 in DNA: TGTGCCAGCAGTCCCGTTTTGGACAACAATCAGCCCCAGCATTTT. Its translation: CASSPVLDNNQPQHF.

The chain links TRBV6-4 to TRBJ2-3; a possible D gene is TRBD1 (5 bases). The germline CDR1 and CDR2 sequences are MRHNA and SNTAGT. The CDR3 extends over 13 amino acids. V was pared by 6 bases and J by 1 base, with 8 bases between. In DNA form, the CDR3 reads TGTGCCAGCAGGGACAAGGGCACAGATACGCAGTATTTT. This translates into CASRDKGTDTQYF.

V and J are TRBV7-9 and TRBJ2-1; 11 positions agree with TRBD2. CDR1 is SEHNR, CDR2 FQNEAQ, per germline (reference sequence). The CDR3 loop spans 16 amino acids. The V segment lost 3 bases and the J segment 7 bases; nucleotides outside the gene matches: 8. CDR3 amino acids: CASSFNVAGGLNEQFF. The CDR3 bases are TGTGCCAGCAGCTTTAATGTAGCGGGAGGGCTGAATGAGCAGTTCTTC.

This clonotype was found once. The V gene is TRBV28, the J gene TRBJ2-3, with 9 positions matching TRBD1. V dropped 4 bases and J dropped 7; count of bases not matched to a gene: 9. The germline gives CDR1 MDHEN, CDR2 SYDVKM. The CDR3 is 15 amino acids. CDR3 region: CASSSTGQGSNTQYF. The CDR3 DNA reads TGTGCCAGCAGTTCGACGGGACAGGGTTCTAATACGCAGTATTTT.

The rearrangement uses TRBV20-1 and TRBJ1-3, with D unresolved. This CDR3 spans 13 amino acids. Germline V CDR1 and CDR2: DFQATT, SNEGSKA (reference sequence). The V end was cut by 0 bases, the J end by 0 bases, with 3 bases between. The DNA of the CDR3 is TGCAGTGCTAGAGATGGCTCTGGAAACACCATATATTTT. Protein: CSARDGSGNTIYF.

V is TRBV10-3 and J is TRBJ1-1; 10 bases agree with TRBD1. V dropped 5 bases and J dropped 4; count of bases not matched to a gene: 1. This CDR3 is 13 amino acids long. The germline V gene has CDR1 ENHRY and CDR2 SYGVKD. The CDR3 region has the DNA TGTGCCATCAGTCGGACAGGGGGCACTGAAGCTTTCTTT. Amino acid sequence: CAISRTGGTEAFF.

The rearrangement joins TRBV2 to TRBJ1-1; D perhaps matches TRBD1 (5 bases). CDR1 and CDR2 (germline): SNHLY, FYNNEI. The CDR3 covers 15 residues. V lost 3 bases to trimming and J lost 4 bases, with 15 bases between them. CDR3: CASSEGQVGFTEAFF. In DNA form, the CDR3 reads TGTGCCAGCAGTGAGGGGCAAGTGGGCTTCACTGAAGCTTTCTTT.

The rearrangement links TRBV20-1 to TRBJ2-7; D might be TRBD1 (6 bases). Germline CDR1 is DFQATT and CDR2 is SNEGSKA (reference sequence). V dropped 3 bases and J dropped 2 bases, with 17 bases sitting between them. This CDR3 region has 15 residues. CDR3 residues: CSARSGSRGPYEQYF. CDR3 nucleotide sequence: TGCAGTGCTAGGTCTGGGAGCAGGGGCCCCTACGAGCAGTACTTC.

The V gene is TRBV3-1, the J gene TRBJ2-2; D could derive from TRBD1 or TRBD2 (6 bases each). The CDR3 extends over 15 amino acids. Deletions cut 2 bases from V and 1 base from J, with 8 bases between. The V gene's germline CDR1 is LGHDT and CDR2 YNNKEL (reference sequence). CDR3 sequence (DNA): TGTGCCAGCAGCCAAAGGGGGGAGAACACCGGGGAGCTGTTTTTT. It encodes CASSQRGENTGELFF.

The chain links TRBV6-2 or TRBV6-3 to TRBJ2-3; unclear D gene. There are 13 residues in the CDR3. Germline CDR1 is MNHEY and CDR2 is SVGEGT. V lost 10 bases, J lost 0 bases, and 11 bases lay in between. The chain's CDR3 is CAIRPESTDTQYF. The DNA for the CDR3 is TGTGCCATTCGGCCGGAAAGCACAGATACGCAGTATTTT.

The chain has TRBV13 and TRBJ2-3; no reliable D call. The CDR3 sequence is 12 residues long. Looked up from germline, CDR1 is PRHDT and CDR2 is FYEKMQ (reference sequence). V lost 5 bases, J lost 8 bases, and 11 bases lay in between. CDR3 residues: CASSRTHSTQYF. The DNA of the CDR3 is TGTGCCAGCAGCCGTACACATTCTACGCAGTATTTT.

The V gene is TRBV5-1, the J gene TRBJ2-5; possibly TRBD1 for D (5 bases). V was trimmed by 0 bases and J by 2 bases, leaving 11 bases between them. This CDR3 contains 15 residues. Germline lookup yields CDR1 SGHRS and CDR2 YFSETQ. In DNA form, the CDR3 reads TGCGCCAGCAGCTTGGGGGTTAAGGGGCAAGAGACCCAGTACTTC. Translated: CASSLGVKGQETQYF.

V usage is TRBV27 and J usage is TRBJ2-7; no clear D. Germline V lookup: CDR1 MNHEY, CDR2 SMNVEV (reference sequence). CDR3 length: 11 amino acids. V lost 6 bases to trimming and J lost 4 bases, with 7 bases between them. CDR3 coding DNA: TGTGCCAGCAGGGAAGGGTACGAGCAGTACTTC. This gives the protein CASREGYEQYF.

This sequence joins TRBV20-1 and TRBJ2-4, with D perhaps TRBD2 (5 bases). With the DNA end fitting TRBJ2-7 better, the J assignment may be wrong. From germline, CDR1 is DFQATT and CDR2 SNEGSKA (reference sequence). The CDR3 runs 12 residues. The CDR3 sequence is CSASGERYEQYF. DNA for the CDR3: TGCAGTGCTAGCGGGGAGCGCTACGAGCAGTACTTC.